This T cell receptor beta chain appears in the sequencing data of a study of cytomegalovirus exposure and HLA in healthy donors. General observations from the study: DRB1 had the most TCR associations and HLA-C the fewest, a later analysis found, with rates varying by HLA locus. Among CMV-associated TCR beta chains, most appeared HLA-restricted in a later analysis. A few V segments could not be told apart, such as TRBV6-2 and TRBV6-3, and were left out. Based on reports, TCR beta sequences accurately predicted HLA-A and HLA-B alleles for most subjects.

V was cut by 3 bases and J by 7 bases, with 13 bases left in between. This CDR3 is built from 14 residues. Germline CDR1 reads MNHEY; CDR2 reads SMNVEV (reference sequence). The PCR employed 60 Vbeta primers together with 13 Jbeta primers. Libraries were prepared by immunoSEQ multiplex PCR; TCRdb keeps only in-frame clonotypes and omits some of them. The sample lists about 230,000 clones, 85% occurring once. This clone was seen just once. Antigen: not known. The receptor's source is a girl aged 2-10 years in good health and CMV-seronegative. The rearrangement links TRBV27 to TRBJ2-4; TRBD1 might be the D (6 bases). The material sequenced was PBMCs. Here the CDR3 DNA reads TGTGCCAGCAGTTTCGACAGGATTAAGAACATTCAGTACTTC. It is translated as CASSFDRIKNIQYF.